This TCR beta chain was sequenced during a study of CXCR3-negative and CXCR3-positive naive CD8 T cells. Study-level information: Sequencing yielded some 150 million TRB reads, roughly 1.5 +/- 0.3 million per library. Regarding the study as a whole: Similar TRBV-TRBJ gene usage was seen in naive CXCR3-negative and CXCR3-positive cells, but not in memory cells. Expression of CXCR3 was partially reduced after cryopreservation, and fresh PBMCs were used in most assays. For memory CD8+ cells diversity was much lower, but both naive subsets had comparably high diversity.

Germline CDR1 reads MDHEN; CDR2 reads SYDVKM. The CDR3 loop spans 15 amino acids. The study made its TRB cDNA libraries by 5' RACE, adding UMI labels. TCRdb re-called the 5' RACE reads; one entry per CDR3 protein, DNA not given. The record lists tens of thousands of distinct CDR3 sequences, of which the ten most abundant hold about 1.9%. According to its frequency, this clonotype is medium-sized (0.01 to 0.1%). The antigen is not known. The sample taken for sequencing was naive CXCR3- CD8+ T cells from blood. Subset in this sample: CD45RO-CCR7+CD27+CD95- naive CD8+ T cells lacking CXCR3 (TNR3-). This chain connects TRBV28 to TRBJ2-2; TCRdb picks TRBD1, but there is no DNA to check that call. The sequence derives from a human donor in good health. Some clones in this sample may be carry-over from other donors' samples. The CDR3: CASSLSAGYGGELFF.